This paragraph covers one TCR beta chain sequence. This record comes from a study of cytotoxic CD8 clonotypes in ibrutinib-treated CLL. Sequencing was designed to attain a depth spanning 1 in 200,000 to 1 in 1 million T cells. TCRdb keeps only in-frame clones here, not all; method: immunoSEQ multiplex PCR. The sample consists of some 170,000 clones, around nine tenths of them appearing once. V dropped 5 bases and J dropped 3 bases, with 7 bases sitting between them. The CDR3 covers 12 residues. Germline V CDR1 and CDR2: MNHEY, SMNVEV (reference sequence). This receptor was taken from a human donor with chronic lymphocytic leukemia. The starting material was PBMCs, obtained at disease progression, from a patient treated with ibrutinib. The rearrangement links TRBV27 to TRBJ2-5, with TRBD2 as a possible D gene (5 bases). As DNA, the CDR3 is TGTGCCAGCAGTGAGAGGGAAGAGACCCAGTACTTC. This sequence encodes CASSEREETQYF.